The sequence of this T cell receptor beta chain was determined in a study of shared clonotypes between healthy human individuals. Concerning this clone itself: Germline and junction disagree at one end, which may indicate a read error.

Roughly 81 million PBMCs per unsorted sample were used for genomic DNA. Deep level was the assay's run setting. PCR replicates performed on unsorted PBMC used roughly 300 ng DNA, approximately 30,000 T cell genomes. In the study's own analysis: Because ImmunoSEQ provided only junction sequences with no quality scores, the filtering differed. TCRdb keeps only in-frame clones here, not all; method: immunoSEQ multiplex PCR. V and J calls and clone size are given by that table; D and trimming were obtained from the DNA. The sample lists around 530,000 clones, around 78% seen once, with around 12% in the top ten. There are 15 residues in the CDR3. The germline V gene encodes CDR1 SGHNT and CDR2 YYREEE (reference sequence).

Source material: PBMCs. This TCR came from a woman between 40 and 50 years old in good health. Some clones in this sample may be carry-over from other donors' samples. The gene calls are TRBV5-4 and TRBJ2-1, with 7 bases lining up with TRBD2. The CDR3 DNA is TGTGCCAGCAGTTTGGGGGGAGGGAGCCACAATGAGCAGTTCTTC. Its protein product is CASSLGGGSHNEQFF.